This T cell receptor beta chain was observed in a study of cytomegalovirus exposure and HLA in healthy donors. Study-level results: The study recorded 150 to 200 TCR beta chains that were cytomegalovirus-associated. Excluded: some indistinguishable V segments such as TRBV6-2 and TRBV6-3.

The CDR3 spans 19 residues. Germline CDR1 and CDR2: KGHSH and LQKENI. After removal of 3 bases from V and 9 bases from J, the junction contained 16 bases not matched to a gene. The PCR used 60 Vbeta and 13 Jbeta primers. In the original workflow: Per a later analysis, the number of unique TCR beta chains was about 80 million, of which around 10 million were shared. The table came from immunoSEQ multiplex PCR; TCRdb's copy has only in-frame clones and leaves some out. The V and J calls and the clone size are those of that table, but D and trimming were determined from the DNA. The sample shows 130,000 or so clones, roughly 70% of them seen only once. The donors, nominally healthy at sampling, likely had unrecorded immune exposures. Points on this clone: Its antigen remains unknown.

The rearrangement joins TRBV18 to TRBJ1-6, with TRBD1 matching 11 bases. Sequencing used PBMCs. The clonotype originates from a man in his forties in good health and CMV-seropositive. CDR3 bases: TGTGCCAGCTCACCTCTAAATTGGACAGGGGGCGAAGTCTTTTCACCCCTCCACTTT. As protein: CASSPLNWTGGEVFSPLHF.